Presented here are 22 T cell receptor beta chains from one specimen sequenced in a study of blood T cell repertoires in COVID-19. Assay: immunoSEQ multiplex PCR; the TCRdb copy retains only in-frame clones and omits some. The data contain about 230,000 clones, 70% to 90% of them singletons. Sequenced input: peripheral blood. The receptors derive from a woman between 18 and 30 years old who had recovered from COVID-19.

Here the CDR3 DNA reads TGTGCCAGCTCACCACTGGGGCGCCGCTCCTACAATGAGCAGTTCTTC. It specifies CASSPLGRRSYNEQFF. This chain links TRBV18 with TRBJ2-1, with D maybe TRBD1 (5 bases). V lost 1 base and J lost 0, with 10 bases in between. The germline CDR1 and CDR2 sequences are KGHSH and LQKENI. The CDR3 consists of 16 residues.

The rearrangement uses TRBV28 and TRBJ1-5; 8 bases agree with TRBD1. The CDR3 is made up of 15 amino acids. V shed 6 bases, J shed 2 bases, and the junction held 6 bases outside the gene matches. Germline CDR1 reads MDHEN; CDR2 reads SYDVKM. The CDR3 sequence is CASRLDRVRNQPQHF. For the CDR3, the DNA is TGTGCCAGCAGATTGGACAGGGTGCGCAATCAGCCCCAGCATTTT.

The chain has TRBV15 and TRBJ2-3, with 8 bases identical to TRBD2. Germline V gene data show CDR1 as LNHNV and CDR2 as YYDKDF (reference sequence). The CDR3 extends over 18 amino acids. V trimming: 5 bases; J trimming: 2 bases; junction bases outside the gene matches: 15. The CDR3 DNA follows: TGTGCCACCAGCTTCGGGGCATTGGCGGGAGGTCCCACAGATACGCAGTATTTT. This sequence encodes CATSFGALAGGPTDTQYF. The full variable domain, with the rest looked up from reference TRBV15 and TRBJ2-3, is DAMVIQNPRYQVTQFGKPVTLSCSQTLNHNVMYWYQQKSSQAPKLLFHYYDKDFNNEADTPDNFQSRRPNTSFCFLDIRSPGLGDTAMYLCATSFGALAGGPTDTQYFGPGTRLTVL.

By sample fraction, this clone is medium-sized (0.01 to 0.1%). This chain joins TRBV6-5 and TRBJ1-5; tentatively, D is TRBD1 (6 bases). The germline CDR1 and CDR2 sequences are MNHEY and SVGAGI. There are 15 residues in the CDR3. The V end was cut by 6 bases, the J end by 1 base, with 13 bases between. CDR3 coding DNA: TGTGCCAGCAGACCAGGACAGTACAGCAATCAGCCCCAGCATTTT. This codes for CASRPGQYSNQPQHF.

This clone was seen only once. The chain recombines TRBV6-2 or TRBV6-3 with TRBJ2-7; D is unclear. Trimming shortened V by 4 bases and J by 0 bases, and 10 bases separated the two germline ends. The CDR3 covers 14 residues. CDR1 and CDR2 (germline): MNHEY, SVGEGT. The CDR3 DNA reads TGTGCCAGCAGTTCTGTAGCCCCCTCCTACGAGCAGTACTTC. This translates into CASSSVAPSYEQYF.

V gene TRBV18 combines with J gene TRBJ1-2; maybe TRBD1 (6 bases). The CDR3 consists of 12 residues. V was shortened by 2 bases and J by 13 bases, with 14 bases between the two germline ends. The germline V gene has CDR1 KGHSH and CDR2 LQKENI. The CDR3 bases are TGTGCCAGCTCACCAAGCACAGGGCTGGCCACCTTC. Residues: CASSPSTGLATF. Full variable domain (rest looked up from reference TRBV18 and TRBJ1-2): NAGVMQNPRHLVRRRGQEARLRCSPMKGHSHVYWYRQLPEEGLKFMVYLQKENIIDESGMPKERFSAEFPKEGPSILRIQQVVRGDSAAYFCASSPSTGLATFGSGTRLTVV.

This chain connects TRBV11-2 to TRBJ2-1; 14 bases agree with TRBD2. This CDR3 is 16 amino acids long. V dropped 4 bases and J dropped 3; count of bases not matched to a gene: 2. The germline CDR1 and CDR2 sequences are SGHAT and FQNNGV. DNA for the CDR3: TGTGCCAGCAGCTCGACTAGCGGGAGGGACTACAATGAGCAGTTCTTC. Its translation: CASSSTSGRDYNEQFF. Filled out from reference TRBV11-2 and TRBJ2-1, the complete variable domain reads EAGVAQSPRYKIIEKRQSVAFWCNPISGHATLYWYQQILGQGPKLLIQFQNNGVVDDSQLPKDRFSAERLKGVDSTLKIQPAKLEDSAVYLCASSSTSGRDYNEQFFGPGTRLTVL.

The V call is TRBV2, the J call TRBJ2-7; D may be TRBD1 (5 bases). Germline CDR1 and CDR2: SNHLY and FYNNEI. Trimming cost V 0 bases and J 3 bases, with 12 bases left between them. The CDR3 runs 15 residues. The CDR3 nucleotides are TGTGCCAGCAGTGAAGCAGGGGCCATAATCTACGAGCAGTACTTC. Translated: CASSEAGAIIYEQYF.

The V gene is TRBV2, the J gene TRBJ2-3, with 11 positions matching TRBD2. The CDR3 is 17 amino acids. Germline CDR1 and CDR2: SNHLY and FYNNEI. Trimming at V came to 2 bases and at J to 2 bases, leaving 6 bases not matched to a gene. In nucleotides, the CDR3 is TGTGCCAGCAGTGAAATTGGGACTAGCGGATTCACAGATACGCAGTATTTT. Protein: CASSEIGTSGFTDTQYF.

The chain carries TRBV7-3 and TRBJ1-6, with D uncertain. The CDR3 extends over 16 amino acids. The germline gives CDR1 SGHTA, CDR2 FQGTGA. Trimming left V 1 base short and J 0 bases short, with 7 bases between. The DNA for the CDR3 is TGTGCCAGCAGCTTAATGGCCAGCTCCTATAATTCACCCCTCCACTTT. It is translated as CASSLMASSYNSPLHF.

The rearrangement links TRBV18 to TRBJ1-6; 8 positions match TRBD1. The CDR3 length is 12 residues. V lost 6 bases, J lost 14 bases, and 6 bases stayed unmatched. CDR1 is KGHSH, CDR2 LQKENI, per germline. The chain's CDR3 is CASSQDRASLHF. In nucleotides, the CDR3 is TGTGCCAGCTCCCAGGACAGGGCATCCCTCCACTTT.

The rearrangement links TRBV6-1 to TRBJ1-1; possibly TRBD1 for D (5 bases). CDR3 length equals 14 residues. Per germline, CDR1 MNHNS and CDR2 SASEGT. V shed 3 bases and J shed 6 bases, with 14 bases lying between them. This CDR3 is CASSEGGKIAEAFF. The DNA of the CDR3 is TGTGCCAGCAGTGAGGGGGGTAAGATAGCTGAAGCTTTCTTT.

This chain links TRBV5-4 with TRBJ2-5; 7 bases are a match to TRBD2. CDR3 size: 14 residues. V was clipped by 2 bases and J by 3 bases; unmatched bases: 4. Germline CDR1 is SGHNT and CDR2 is YYREEE (reference sequence). The CDR3 reads CASSLEGTKETQYF. The CDR3 nucleotides are TGTGCCAGCAGCTTAGAAGGGACTAAAGAGACCCAGTACTTC.

This clone was seen more than once but under ten times. The chain uses TRBV7-2 and TRBJ2-1; 11 nucleotides align to TRBD2. V was pared by 2 bases and J by 0 bases, with 6 bases of the junction left unmatched. The CDR3 is 18 amino acids. From germline, CDR1 is SGHTA and CDR2 FQGNSA. This CDR3 is CASSLRTSGLASYNEQFF. CDR3 sequence (DNA): TGTGCCAGCAGCTTAAGGACTAGCGGGCTCGCCTCCTACAATGAGCAGTTCTTC.

The CDR3 DNA reads as TGTGCCAGCAGTTACGCCACAGGGAGGGCTGAAGCTTTCTTT. Translating gives CASSYATGRAEAFF. The J gene is TRBJ1-1, the V gene TRBV6-5, with D perhaps TRBD1 (6 bases). The CDR3 sequence is 14 residues long. V was trimmed by 2 bases and J by 6 bases, leaving 13 bases between them. Germline V lookup: CDR1 MNHEY, CDR2 SVGAGI.

CDR3 residues: CASSLQAANEQFF. CDR3 DNA: TGCGCCAGCAGCTTGCAAGCGGCCAATGAGCAGTTCTTC. This chain links TRBV5-1 with TRBJ2-1; maybe TRBD2 (5 bases). V shed 1 base and J shed 6 bases, with 8 bases lying between them. Germline assignment: CDR1 SGHRS and CDR2 YFSETQ. The CDR3 has 13 residues.

Here the CDR3 reads CASSQNLGQGFNYGYTF. Written as DNA, the CDR3 is TGTGCCAGCAGCCAAAACTTGGGACAGGGATTTAACTATGGCTACACCTTC. The chain has TRBV5-5 and TRBJ1-2; TRBD1 agrees at 9 bases. CDR3 length: 17 amino acids. CDR1 is SGHKS and CDR2 is YYEKEE in the germline V gene (reference sequence). With V trimmed by 4 bases and J by 1 base, 11 bases remained unmatched. Combining the CDR3 with reference TRBV5-5 and TRBJ1-2 gives the whole variable domain DAGVTQSPTHLIKTRGQQVTLRCSPISGHKSVSWYQQVLGQGPQFIFQYYEKEERGRGNFPDRFSARQFPNYSSELNVNALLLGDSALYLCASSQNLGQGFNYGYTFGSGTRLTVV.

The chain recombines TRBV4-3 with TRBJ2-3, with 8 bases matching TRBD2. The CDR3 totals 15 residues. Losses at the gene ends were 1 base for V and 6 bases for J; bases not matched to a gene: 6. The germline V gene has CDR1 LGHNA and CDR2 YSLEER. CDR3 protein: CASSQVAGGGDTQYF. The CDR3 DNA follows: TGCGCCAGCAGCCAAGTTGCGGGAGGTGGGGATACGCAGTATTTT.

The J gene is TRBJ2-3, the V gene TRBV29-1; D uncertain. V was shortened by 3 bases and J by 6 bases, with 7 bases between the two germline ends. Germline lookup yields CDR1 SQVTM and CDR2 ANQGSEA. This CDR3 has 11 residues. CDR3 bases: TGCAGCGTTGAGAGGTCCGATACGCAGTATTTT. Translating gives CSVERSDTQYF.

V gene TRBV25-1 combines with J gene TRBJ2-5; D is uncertain. V was cut by 5 bases and J by 5 bases, with 18 bases left in between. The V gene's germline CDR1 is MGHDK and CDR2 SYGVNS. CDR3 size: 15 residues. CDR3 sequence reads: CASSPVPPLVETQYF. CDR3 sequence (DNA): TGTGCCAGCAGTCCAGTGCCCCCTCTGGTCGAGACCCAGTACTTC.

The chain joins TRBV24-1 to TRBJ2-3; a possible D gene is TRBD1 (6 bases). The germline gives CDR1 KGHDR, CDR2 SFDVKD. The V end lost 5 bases, the J end lost 5 bases, and 10 bases lay between the germline ends. The CDR3 is 13 residues long. CDR3 nucleotides: TGTGCCACCAGTGTCTTCAGGGGAGATACGCAGTATTTT. Its translation: CATSVFRGDTQYF.

This clone turned up a few times. The V gene is TRBV4-2, the J gene TRBJ2-7; D is perhaps TRBD2 (6 bases). This CDR3 contains 12 residues. Trimming shortened V by 3 bases and J by 3 bases, and 6 bases separated the two germline ends. CDR1 and CDR2 (germline): LGHNA, YNFKEQ. The CDR3 DNA is TGTGCCAGCAGCCAGACTAGCTACGAGCAGTACTTC. It is translated as CASSQTSYEQYF.